This entry is about one T cell receptor (beta chain). This sample was taken from a study of blood T cell repertoires in COVID-19. For the study at large: Some COVID-19 samples were acute and others convalescent; all came from the United States, Italy and Spain.

The method was immunoSEQ multiplex PCR; TCRdb's version includes in-frame clones alone and lacks a portion of them. The top ten clones hold approximately 1.2% of a sample with 82,000 or so clones, about 89% of them seen once. Per the germline V gene, CDR1 is ENHRY and CDR2 is SYGVKD. The CDR3 sequence is 15 residues long. V lost 0 bases, J lost 6 bases, and 12 bases lay in between. Sample: PBMCs or T cells enriched from blood (not recorded which). The V call is TRBV10-3, the J call TRBJ1-5; D is possibly TRBD1 (6 bases). The origin of this receptor is a woman aged 45 to 65 with acute COVID-19. CDR3: CAISESSGVGQPQHF. The CDR3 nucleotides are TGTGCCATCAGTGAGTCCTCAGGGGTTGGTCAGCCCCAGCATTTT.